The 21 T cell receptor beta chains given below trace back to one sample, sequenced in a study of OX40 agonist ivuxolimab in advanced cancers. Clones were sequenced by immunoSEQ multiplex PCR, and TCRdb holds only the in-frame ones, with some missing. Among 60,000 to 75,000 clones, about 90% were seen once, and the ten largest hold 0.8% to 0.9%. The source was CD4+ or CD8+ T cells sorted from blood, collected in a trial of the OX40 agonist ivuxolimab. The source is an adult with an advanced solid tumor such as melanoma, head and neck, liver or kidney cancer.

J is TRBJ2-2 and V is TRBV28; 11 bases fit TRBD1. Germline CDR1 and CDR2: MDHEN and SYDVKM. With V trimmed by 4 bases and J by 8 bases, 12 bases remained unmatched. The length of the CDR3 is 17 residues. CDR3 residues: CASSSRPGQGGNGELFF. CDR3 nucleotides: TGTGCCAGCAGTTCCAGACCGGGACAGGGGGGGAATGGGGAGCTGTTTTTT.

The rearrangement joins TRBV7-2 to TRBJ2-3; 11 bases are a match to TRBD1. The junction had 5 bases not matched to a gene; V was cut back by 4 bases and J by 5 bases. The CDR3 has 15 residues. Germline assignment: CDR1 SGHTA and CDR2 FQGNSA. For the CDR3, the DNA is TGTGCCAGCAGCTCAGGACAGGGGGCAATAGATACGCAGTATTTT. Translated: CASSSGQGAIDTQYF.

There are a few counts of this clone. The chain carries TRBV18 and TRBJ1-4; maybe TRBD1 (5 bases). This CDR3 is 14 amino acids long. CDR1 and CDR2 (germline): KGHSH, LQKENI. With 3 bases removed from V and 5 bases from J, the gap between germline ends came to 10 bases. Written as DNA, the CDR3 is TGTGCCAGCTCACCCCGACAGCAGAATGAAAAACTGTTTTTT. Protein: CASSPRQQNEKLFF.

The CDR3 spells CASSYRTGDTEAFF. The CDR3 DNA is TGTGCCAGCAGCTACCGGACAGGTGACACTGAAGCTTTCTTT. This sequence joins TRBV6-6 and TRBJ1-1; 7 bases line up with TRBD1. Unmatched junction bases numbered 7, after V lost 6 bases and J lost 3 bases. The V gene's germline CDR1 is MNHNY and CDR2 SVGAGI (reference sequence). The CDR3 extends over 14 amino acids.

This clone has only a few counts. This sequence joins TRBV9 and TRBJ1-1; no firm D call. Germline V gives CDR1 SGDLS, CDR2 YYNGEE. The CDR3 loop spans 14 amino acids. V was trimmed by 0 bases and J by 1 base, leaving 7 bases between them. The CDR3 region has the DNA TGTGCCAGCAGCGTAGGCGGAACGAACACTGAAGCTTTCTTT. This translates into CASSVGGTNTEAFF.

This rearrangement joins TRBV6-5 to TRBJ2-2; 8 bases line up with TRBD2. This CDR3 is 15 amino acids long. In germline, CDR1 is MNHEY, CDR2 SVGAGI. V lost 7 bases to trimming and J lost 8 bases; unmatched junction nucleotides: 12. DNA for the CDR3: TGTGCCAGCACCCCGCGGCGGGGGGACTTGGGGGAGCTGTTTTTT. The encoded protein is CASTPRRGDLGELFF.

The V call is TRBV7-6, the J call TRBJ1-4; 11 bases agree with TRBD1. Germline CDR1 SGHVS, CDR2 FNYEAQ. The CDR3 length is 15 residues. The trim removed 3 bases at V and 8 bases at J, leaving 5 bases unmatched. CDR3 sequence (DNA): TGTGCCAGCAGCTTGACCGGGACAGGGGGAGAAAAACTGTTTTTT. Protein: CASSLTGTGGEKLFF.

The chain carries TRBV5-1 and TRBJ1-6, with a possible D match to TRBD1 (5 bases). Trimming pared 3 bases from V and 9 bases from J, leaving 19 bases between. This CDR3 contains 16 residues. The germline V gene has CDR1 SGHRS and CDR2 YFSETQ. CDR3 bases: TGCGCCAGCAGCTCTGAGGTCAGGGACGGCGGTTCACCCCTCCACTTT. As protein: CASSSEVRDGGSPLHF.

The V call is TRBV4-3, the J call TRBJ1-3; unclear D gene. CDR3 length: 15 residues. The V and J ends lost 1 base and 4 bases respectively, with 11 bases between them. CDR1 and CDR2 from the germline V gene are LGHNA and YSLEER. In DNA form, the CDR3 reads TGCGCCAGCAGCCAAGTTGGAGGGCGGGGAAACACCATATATTTT. Amino acids: CASSQVGGRGNTIYF.

V usage is TRBV9 and J usage is TRBJ2-3; TRBD2 agrees at 8 bases. The CDR3 sequence is 16 residues long. The germline V gene has CDR1 SGDLS and CDR2 YYNGEE. The V and J ends lost 2 bases and 5 bases, in that order; junction bases with no gene match: 10. The CDR3 here is CASSVIPSGSGDTQYF. The CDR3 DNA sequence: TGTGCCAGCAGCGTGATTCCTAGCGGGTCGGGAGATACGCAGTATTTT.

The chain carries TRBV5-1 and TRBJ2-3, with 7 bases lining up with TRBD2. V gave up 2 bases and J gave up 3 bases; unmatched junction bases: 3. The CDR3 contains 14 residues. Germline assignment: CDR1 SGHRS and CDR2 YFSETQ. The CDR3 region is CASSFSGYTDTQYF. The DNA for the CDR3 is TGCGCCAGCAGCTTTAGCGGGTATACAGATACGCAGTATTTT. Full variable domain (missing parts from reference TRBV5-1 and TRBJ2-3): KAGVTQTPRYLIKTRGQQVTLSCSPISGHRSVSWYQQTPGQGLQFLFEYFSETQRNKGNFPGRFSGRQFSNSRSEMNVSTLELGDSALYLCASSFSGYTDTQYFGPGTRLTVL.

The rearrangement links TRBV6-5 to TRBJ2-7; TRBD1 matches 10 bases. The CDR3 covers 14 residues. Looked up from germline, CDR1 is MNHEY and CDR2 is SVGAGI. V shed 5 bases and J 4 bases; nucleotides not matched to a gene: 5. The DNA of the CDR3 is TGTGCCAGCAGTAGAGACAGGGGGCGATACGAGCAGTACTTC. Amino acid sequence: CASSRDRGRYEQYF.

This clone was observed a few times. The rearrangement links TRBV25-1 to TRBJ1-1; D is unclear. V was cut by 8 bases and J by 10 bases, with 8 bases left in between. This CDR3 spans 9 amino acids. The germline V gene encodes CDR1 MGHDK and CDR2 SYGVNS. CDR3 residues: CASPQLAFF. The CDR3 DNA reads TGTGCCAGCCCCCAGTTAGCTTTCTTT.

V gene TRBV6-5 combines with J gene TRBJ1-1; D is unclear. Looked up from germline, CDR1 is MNHEY and CDR2 is SVGAGI. This CDR3 has 13 residues. V gave up 2 bases and J gave up 6 bases, with 10 bases separating them. In DNA form, the CDR3 reads TGTGCCAGCAGTTACCACCTAGGCCCTGAAGCTTTCTTT. This translates into CASSYHLGPEAFF.

This sequence joins TRBV7-3 and TRBJ1-6, with D perhaps matching TRBD1 (5 bases). Trimming took off 5 bases at V and 6 bases at J, with 11 bases between the two ends. The CDR3 totals 14 residues. CDR1 and CDR2 (germline): SGHTA, FQGTGA. CDR3 sequence: CASSLGGPNSPLHF. In nucleotides, the CDR3 is TGTGCCAGCAGCCTCGGGGGACCTAATTCACCCCTCCACTTT.

The rearrangement uses TRBV28 and TRBJ1-2; D is unresolved. Germline-derived CDR1 and CDR2 are MDHEN and SYDVKM. The CDR3 contains 12 residues. Trimming shortened V by 3 bases and J by 7 bases, and 9 bases separated the two germline ends. CDR3 nucleotides: TGTGCCAGCAGTTTTAATCTGATTGGCTACACCTTC. Amino acid sequence: CASSFNLIGYTF.

The gene calls are TRBV11-3 and TRBJ2-2; D gene unclear. V was clipped by 2 bases and J by 5 bases, with 9 bases between them. This CDR3 spans 14 amino acids. Germline V gene data show CDR1 as SGHNT and CDR2 as YENEEA. DNA of the CDR3: TGTGCCAGCAGCTTACAGCCTTCTACCGGGGAGCTGTTTTTT. This codes for CASSLQPSTGELFF.

The chain is built from TRBV5-1 and TRBJ2-7; D gene uncertain. Germline V lookup: CDR1 SGHRS, CDR2 YFSETQ. This CDR3 has 14 amino acids. With 0 bases removed from V and 3 bases from J, the gap between germline ends came to 10 bases. The CDR3 DNA reads as TGCGCCAGCAGCTTGGCCACGCAGCACTACGAGCAGTACTTC. Its protein product is CASSLATQHYEQYF.

The chain carries TRBV5-1 and TRBJ2-3; D uncertain. CDR3 size: 14 residues. V was clipped by 2 bases and J by 2 bases, with 9 bases between them. Germline V CDR1 and CDR2: SGHRS, YFSETQ. CDR3 region: CASSLDTNTDTQYF. CDR3 DNA: TGCGCCAGCAGCTTAGACACCAACACAGATACGCAGTATTTT.

The rearrangement uses TRBV9 and TRBJ1-2; 10 bases match TRBD1. V lost 0 bases and J lost 4; bases outside the gene matches: 3. The germline V gene has CDR1 SGDLS and CDR2 YYNGEE. This CDR3 contains 15 residues. The CDR3 protein is CASSVGGQGGYGYTF. Written as DNA, the CDR3 is TGTGCCAGCAGCGTAGGTGGACAGGGGGGCTATGGCTACACCTTC.

This clone was seen a single time. The chain has TRBV7-2 and TRBJ2-7, with 7 bases aligning to TRBD1. This CDR3 spans 14 amino acids. Germline V gene sequence: CDR1 SGHTA, CDR2 FQGNSA. The V segment lost 1 base and the J segment 4 bases; nucleotides outside the gene matches: 4. CDR3 DNA sequence: TGTGCCAGCAGCTTAGAAGGGACAGTGTACGAGCAGTACTTC. Its protein is CASSLEGTVYEQYF.